Sequencing of this TCR beta chain was carried out in a study of beta chain features in type 1 diabetes. General observations from the study: Patients with Type 1 diabetes showed moderately but significantly shorter TCRB CDR3s in all four CD4+ subsets.

The whole isolated RNA underwent reverse transcription, so sequencing captured expressed TCRB transcripts. Clones were read by immunoSEQ multiplex PCR, and TCRdb kept only the in-frame ones, dropping some. The table records tens of thousands of clones, about three fifths of them present only once. Worth noting for this clone: As yet, its antigen is unknown.

V was clipped by 0 bases and J by 4 bases, with 9 bases between them. The CDR3 covers 14 residues. The germline CDR1 and CDR2 sequences are SEHNR and FQNEAQ (reference sequence). The TCR originated in a man aged 18 to 30 with type 1 diabetes. The J gene is TRBJ2-5, the V gene TRBV7-9; D is possibly TRBD2 (5 bases). The source material was stem cell memory CD4+ T cells from blood. This CDR3 reads CASSLAAAGETQYF. The DNA for the CDR3 is TGTGCCAGCAGCTTAGCAGCGGCAGGAGAGACCCAGTACTTC.